A single sample gave rise to the 9 T cell receptor beta chains below, sequenced in a study of CD8+ T cells in alopecia areata. RNA was isolated and reverse transcribed to cDNA, the sequencing template. Sequencing used immunoSEQ multiplex PCR; TCRdb keeps in-frame clones, though not all of them. This sample has around 110,000 clones, each found more than once. Sequencing used lesional skin. Receptors were obtained from a C3H/HeJ mouse with alopecia areata. Strain MHC haplotype: H2-k.

A word on this clone: The germline and genes are mouse ones. The CDR3 goes on 4 residues after the read ends, and that part is filled in from the germline J gene. V and J are TRBV13-3 and TRBJ1-4; TRBD1 is a possible D gene (5 bases). V was pared by 6 bases and J by 6 bases, with 6 bases between. CDR3 length equals 11 residues. Germline V CDR1 and CDR2: NNHDY, SYVADS. The CDR3 region is CASTRDERLFF. The part of the CDR3 DNA that was read is TGTGCCAGCACCAGGGACGAA.

In this sample, this clone turned up a few times. There is a difference at residue 12 between the TCRdb protein and the DNA translation, so the protein given here was translated from the DNA. Gene names are mouse gene names. The read ends 3 residues early relative to the CDR3; the germline J gene fills the gap. The chain has TRBV1 and TRBJ1-6; 7 bases are shared with TRBD1. TRBJ1-6 belongs to the ORF category, with a function that is uncertain. V trimming: 4 bases; J trimming: 5 bases; junction bases outside the gene matches: 5. CDR1 and CDR2 from the germline V gene are NSQYPW and LRSPGD (reference sequence). The CDR3 consists of 15 residues. CDR3 loop: CTCSGQGRDNSPLYF. The sequenced part of the CDR3 DNA is TGCACCTGCAGTGGACAGGGAAGGGATAATTCGCCC.

At least ten counts were recorded for this clone. Gene names are the mouse ones. The sequenced fragment ends 4 residues before the CDR3 boundary, so the rest is inferred from the germline J gene. The chain carries TRBV13-3 and TRBJ2-2; tentative D call: TRBD2 (7 bases). This CDR3 is 15 amino acids long. Germline CDR1 NNHDY, CDR2 SYVADS. V was pared by 5 bases and J by 0 bases, with 11 bases between. The sequenced part of the CDR3 DNA is TGTGCCAGCAGGCCTGGGGGCTCAAACACCGGG. It is translated as CASRPGGSNTG. The full CDR3 is CASRPGGSNTGQLYF.

This clone has a handful of counts. The genes and germline here are from mouse. The sequence runs out 4 residues before the end of the CDR3; the remainder is reconstructed from the germline J gene. This chain connects TRBV19 to TRBJ2-4; a weak D match, TRBD2 (6 bases). V lost 2 bases and J lost 0, with 10 bases in between. The CDR3 runs to 15 residues. Looked up from germline, CDR1 is FNHDT and CDR2 is SITEND (reference sequence). The CDR3 loop reads CASSIDWISQNTLYF. The CDR3 DNA, read in part, is TGTGCCAGCAGTATCGACTGGATTAGTCAAAAC.

On this clone: Gene and germline names: mouse. The read finishes 4 residues shy of the CDR3 end, and the germline J gene is used to complete it. The rearrangement joins TRBV13-3 to TRBJ1-1, with TRBD1 matching over 9 bases. CDR1 NNHDY and CDR2 SYVADS come from the germline V gene. This CDR3 comprises 13 residues. The sequenced CDR3 bases are TGTGCCAGCGAAAACAGGGGGCGCCCA. This codes for CASENRGRP. The complete CDR3 sequence is CASENRGRPEVFF.

Regarding this clone: Mouse names are used for the genes. From the germline J gene comes the end of the CDR3, since the read stops 4 residues before it. V usage is TRBV13-3 and J usage is TRBJ2-1; 12 bases map to TRBD1. The CDR3 is 15 residues long. Per the germline V gene, CDR1 is NNHDY and CDR2 is SYVADS. Incomplete CDR3 DNA: TGTGCCAGCAGTCCGGGACAGGGGGCGCGCGCT. It yields the protein CASSPGQGARA. The entire CDR3 sequence reads CASSPGQGARAEQFF.

Concerning this clone: Genes and germline are mouse. The read terminates 4 residues before the CDR3 end, so the remaining end is supplied by the germline J gene. V gene TRBV13-3 combines with J gene TRBJ2-5; D possibly corresponds to TRBD1 (6 bases). The germline V and J ends were trimmed by 0 bases and 3 bases, with 11 bases remaining between them. Germline CDR1 reads NNHDY; CDR2 reads SYVADS. This CDR3 has 15 amino acids. The sequenced part of the CDR3 DNA is TGTGCCAGCAGTGATGCAAGGACAGCTCAAGAC. This gives the protein CASSDARTAQD. The whole CDR3 is CASSDARTAQDTQYF.

This clone was detected many times. Genes here carry mouse names. Coverage ceases 4 residues before the CDR3 finishes, and the germline J gene fills in the end. The chain joins TRBV5 to TRBJ2-5; TRBD2 matches at 12 bases. CDR1 is LGHNA and CDR2 is YNLKQL in the germline V gene (reference sequence). The CDR3 has 15 amino acids. The CDR3 region is CASSRRLGGPDTQYF. The DNA read from the CDR3 is TGTGCCAGCAGCCGCCGACTGGGGGGGCCAGAC.

As to this clone: Germline and genes: mouse. The read finishes 4 residues shy of the CDR3 end, and the germline J gene is used to complete it. The chain links TRBV19 to TRBJ2-7; TRBD1 aligns across 8 bases. Losses at the gene ends were 4 bases for V and 2 bases for J; bases not matched to a gene: 5. Germline V CDR1 and CDR2: FNHDT, SITEND (reference sequence). This CDR3 region has 14 residues. The CDR3 loop reads CASSASGQAYEQYF. Partial CDR3 DNA: TGTGCCAGCAGTGCCTCGGGACAGGCCTAT.